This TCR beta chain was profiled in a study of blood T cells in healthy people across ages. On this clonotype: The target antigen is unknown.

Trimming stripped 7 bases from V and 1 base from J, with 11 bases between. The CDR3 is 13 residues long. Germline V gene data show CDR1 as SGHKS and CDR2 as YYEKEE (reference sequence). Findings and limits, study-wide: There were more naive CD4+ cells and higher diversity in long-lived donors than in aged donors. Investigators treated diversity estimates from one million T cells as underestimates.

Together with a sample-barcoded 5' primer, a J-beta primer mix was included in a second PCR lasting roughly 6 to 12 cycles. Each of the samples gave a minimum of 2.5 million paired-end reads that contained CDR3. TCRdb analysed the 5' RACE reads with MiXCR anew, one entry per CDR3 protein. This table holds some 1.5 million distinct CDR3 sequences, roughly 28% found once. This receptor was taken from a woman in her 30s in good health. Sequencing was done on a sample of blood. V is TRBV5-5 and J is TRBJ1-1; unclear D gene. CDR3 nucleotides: TGTGCCAGCGGAGCAGAAACGAACACTGAAGCTTTCTTT. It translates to CASGAETNTEAFF.